This T cell receptor (beta chain) stems from a study of radiation and T cells in renal cell carcinoma. Study-wide context: Nephrectomy followed 15 Gy stereotactic body radiation by 4 weeks. Notes on the study in general: Baseline intratumoral clonotype presence is unknown without pretreatment biopsies. From baseline, blood top tumor clonotypes peaked at 2 weeks post-radiation.

Generated by immunoSEQ multiplex PCR, the TCRdb table keeps only in-frame clones and is missing some. The top ten hold over 10% of the sample, which has about 150,000 clones, about 87% seen once. As to this clone: What it binds is unknown.

Time point indicated: blood 2 weeks post-SBRT. Specified treatment: 15 Gy SBRT to primary tumor, nephrectomy 4 weeks later. This CDR3 has 14 residues. Trimming removed 4 bases at V and 8 bases at J, with 17 bases between. Germline CDR1 KGHSH, CDR2 LQKENI. The rearrangement uses TRBV18 and TRBJ1-2; D gene ambiguous. This specimen was blood, taken from a patient whose treatment included radiotherapy and nephrectomy. The receptor's source is a woman in her forties or fifties with renal cell carcinoma. The CDR3 protein is CASSLLKGGEGYTF. CDR3 DNA: TGTGCCAGCTCACTTCTTAAGGGTGGGGAAGGCTACACCTTC.